These 9 T cell receptor beta chains originate from one sample sequenced in a study of Ad26.COV2.S vaccination and SARS-CoV-2 variants. Treatment here: some 20 received Ad26.COV2.S at low or high dose, single or two shots; roughly five received placebo; per-sample allocation not given. Following the first vaccine or placebo injection, samples were taken on day 63. Libraries were prepared by immunoSEQ multiplex PCR; TCRdb keeps only in-frame clonotypes and omits some of them. The data hold around 450,000 clones, with about nine tenths observed a single time. The sample was peripheral blood, taken in a trial of Ad26.COV2.S vaccine versus placebo. These TCRs come from a person between 18 and 65 years old who received the Ad26.COV2.S COVID-19 vaccine or a placebo.

This sequence joins TRBV28 and TRBJ2-1; D call uncertain. The length of the CDR3 is 12 residues. The V and J ends lost 5 bases and 6 bases respectively, with 8 bases between them. Germline V lookup: CDR1 MDHEN, CDR2 SYDVKM. The CDR3 reads CASSMAFNEQFF. Written as DNA, the CDR3 is TGTGCCAGCAGTATGGCCTTCAATGAGCAGTTCTTC.

Concerning this clone: Other DNA sequences in this sample translate to the same CDR3. The chain recombines TRBV19 with TRBJ2-7, with D possibly TRBD1 on 6 matching bases. Trimming shortened V by 3 bases and J by 1 base, and 7 bases separated the two germline ends. The CDR3 runs 13 residues. CDR1 is LNHDA and CDR2 is SQIVND in the germline V gene (reference sequence). CDR3 bases: TGTGCCAGTAGTATTACAGGGTCCTACGAGCAGTACTTC. Translated: CASSITGSYEQYF.

V gene TRBV9 combines with J gene TRBJ2-3, with TRBD2 matching over 8 bases. V lost 1 base to trimming and J lost 3 bases; unmatched junction nucleotides: 4. Per the germline V gene, CDR1 is SGDLS and CDR2 is YYNGEE. CDR3 length: 15 residues. The DNA for the CDR3 is TGTGCCAGCAGCGTAAGCGGGAGTACGACAGATACGCAGTATTTT. As protein: CASSVSGSTTDTQYF. The full variable domain, completed using reference TRBV9 and TRBJ2-3, is DSGVTQTPKHLITATGQRVTLRCSPRSGDLSVYWYQQSLDQGLQFLIQYYNGEERAKGNILERFSAQQFPDLHSELNLSSLELGDSALYFCASSVSGSTTDTQYFGPGTRLTVL.

The chain couples TRBV12-3 or TRBV12-4 to TRBJ1-2; perhaps TRBD1 as D (5 bases). V was trimmed by 2 bases and J by 4 bases, leaving 8 bases between them. The CDR3 runs 13 residues. The CDR3 spells CASSLQGSYGYTF. CDR3 bases: TGTGCCAGCAGTTTACAGGGATCCTATGGCTACACCTTC.

This chain joins TRBV6-5 and TRBJ2-5, with TRBD1 identical over 9 bases. V shed 2 bases, J shed 5 bases, and the junction held 6 bases outside the gene matches. This CDR3 region has 15 residues. The V gene's germline CDR1 is MNHEY and CDR2 SVGAGI. The CDR3 nucleotides are TGTGCCAGCAGTTACACCGGACAGGGGTCGGAGACCCAGTACTTC. Its protein is CASSYTGQGSETQYF.

V and J are TRBV15 and TRBJ2-1, with TRBD1 identical over 8 bases. V gave up 7 bases and J gave up 5 bases; unmatched junction bases: 7. Germline-derived CDR1 and CDR2 are LNHNV and YYDKDF (reference sequence). The CDR3 is 14 residues long. CDR3 in amino acids: CATTPGQVHNEQFF. The CDR3 DNA follows: TGTGCCACCACACCGGGACAGGTCCACAATGAGCAGTTCTTC. Full variable domain (outside the CDR3, taken from reference TRBV15 and TRBJ2-1): DAMVIQNPRYQVTQFGKPVTLSCSQTLNHNVMYWYQQKSSQAPKLLFHYYDKDFNNEADTPDNFQSRRPNTSFCFLDIRSPGLGDTAMYLCATTPGQVHNEQFFGPGTRLTVL.

The chain carries TRBV15 and TRBJ2-5; TRBD1 matches at 9 bases. This CDR3 has 17 residues. CDR1 is LNHNV, CDR2 YYDKDF, per germline (reference sequence). The V gene end was trimmed by 2 bases and the J gene end by 1 base; junction bases not matched to a gene: 8. The CDR3 DNA follows: TGTGCCACCAGCAGAACCCCATGGACAGGGGCCCAAGAGACCCAGTACTTC. Its protein product is CATSRTPWTGAQETQYF.

Remarks on this clone: One junction end does not reproduce the germline sequence, and a read error may be involved. Other nucleotide sequences in the sample specify the same CDR3. The chain has TRBV18 and TRBJ2-7; 11 bases are a match to TRBD1. CDR3 length: 16 residues. Looked up from germline, CDR1 is KGHSH and CDR2 is LQKENI. In DNA, the CDR3 is TGTGCCAGCTCACATCCGGGACAGGGGGGCTCCTACGAACAGTACTTC. Its protein is CASSHPGQGGSYEQYF.

This clone was picked up one time. This chain joins TRBV20-1 and TRBJ2-7; perhaps TRBD2 as D (6 bases). The length of the CDR3 is 10 residues. Per the germline V gene, CDR1 is DFQATT and CDR2 is SNEGSKA (reference sequence). V dropped 5 bases and J dropped 5 bases, with 7 bases sitting between them. The CDR3 sequence: CSAAGNEQYF. CDR3 DNA: TGCAGTGCTGCGGGGAACGAGCAGTACTTC.